This TCR beta chain was recorded in a study of T cell responses to AZD1222 COVID-19 vaccine. Comment on this clone: The antigen remains unidentified.

Measured with immunoSEQ multiplex PCR; TCRdb has only the in-frame clones, and not every one. The table records more than 140,000 clones, about nine tenths of them present only once. Study conclusions and caveats: CD4 TCRs linked to vaccination spanned spike, dominating at 160-218 and 743-854. Repertoire collection took place solely once the T cell response had peaked. Baseline seropositives among AZD1222 recipients totaled only six.

The source was peripheral blood, collected on day 0 of MenACWY control vaccination. The TCR sequence derives from an adult in good health.

CDR3 DNA: TGTGCCAGTTGCTCCCGGGACAGGGGGTCCAATGAGCAGTTCTTC. This encodes CASCSRDRGSNEQFF. V usage is TRBV6-5 and J usage is TRBJ2-1; 11 nucleotides agree with TRBD1. The CDR3 spans 15 residues. The trim removed 9 bases at V and 6 bases at J, leaving 10 bases unmatched. The V gene's germline CDR1 is MNHEY and CDR2 SVGAGI.